This T cell receptor (beta chain) originates from a study of blood T cell repertoires in COVID-19. V was shortened by 1 base and J by 3 bases, with 4 bases between the two germline ends. The CDR3 spans 13 residues. CDR1 and CDR2 (germline): LGHNA, YNFKEQ. Profiling relied on immunoSEQ multiplex PCR, and the TCRdb table lists in-frame clones only, not all of them. There are about 94,000 clones in the sample; 75% to 85% occur only once, and under 20% lies in the top ten. Sequencing used peripheral blood. This clonotype was obtained from a human donor in a cohort sampled during active COVID-19. This chain connects TRBV4-2 to TRBJ2-4; D not resolved. The CDR3 reads CASSQGLKNIQYF. The CDR3 nucleotides are TGTGCCAGCAGCCAAGGTCTCAAAAACATTCAGTACTTC.